This T cell receptor beta chain came from a study of blood T cell repertoires in COVID-19. The assay was immunoSEQ multiplex PCR, and TCRdb's table has in-frame clones only and misses some. The sample has approximately 35,000 clones, around 84% seen once. There are a few counts of this clone. The specimen sequenced was peripheral blood. This clonotype was obtained from a human donor in a cohort sampled during active COVID-19.

CDR3 sequence: CASSPKDRLSTEQYF. CDR3 nucleotides: TGTGCCAGCAGCCCAAAGGACAGACTGTCTACCGAGCAGTACTTC. This sequence joins TRBV7-9 and TRBJ2-7; TRBD1 might be the D (6 bases). This CDR3 contains 15 residues. Germline CDR1 and CDR2: SEHNR and FQNEAQ (reference sequence). V was cut by 5 bases and J by 6 bases, with 20 bases left in between. The complete variable domain, with remaining parts taken from reference TRBV7-9 and TRBJ2-7, reads DTGVSQNPRHKITKRGQNVTFRCDPISEHNRLYWYRQTLGQGPEFLTYFQNEAQLEKSRLLSDRFSAERPKGSFSTLEIQRTEQGDSAMYLCASSPKDRLSTEQYFGPGTRLTVT.